The 8 T cell receptor beta chains given below trace back to one sample, sequenced in a study of T cell repertoires in cytomegalovirus infection. Via MiXCR, TCRdb re-called the reads, giving one row per CDR3 protein. The sample holds approximately 250,000 distinct CDR3 sequences, around 12% seen once. Sequencing used PBMCs. These receptors all come from a human donor in good health (CMV status not recorded). Some clones in this sample may be carry-over from other donors' samples.

The chain has TRBV7-2 and TRBJ1-2; D perhaps matches TRBD1 (6 bases). Trimming cost V 8 bases and J 8 bases, with 18 bases left between them. Germline V lookup: CDR1 SGHTA, CDR2 FQGNSA. The CDR3 spans 13 residues. The CDR3 region is CASSRTDLSGYTF. CDR3 nucleotide sequence: TGTGCCAGCTCCCGGACAGACCTAAGCGGCTACACCTTC.

This clonotype was recorded a few times. The V and J genes are TRBV5-3 and TRBJ1-1; D is undetermined. TRBV5-3 is annotated as an ORF whose role is uncertain. The CDR3 extends over 13 amino acids. The CDR3 spells CVSSLDENTEAFF. The CDR3 region has the DNA TGTGTCAGCAGCCTCGACGAGAACACTGAAGCTTTCTTT.

V usage is TRBV4-3 and J usage is TRBJ1-2; D may be TRBD1 (5 bases). Between the trimmed V and J ends, which lost 0 bases and 6 bases, there was a span of 8 bases. The germline V gene has CDR1 LGHNA and CDR2 YSLEER. The CDR3 is 13 residues long. The CDR3 loop is CASSQEPGDGYTF. CDR3 bases: TGCGCCAGCAGCCAAGAGCCGGGGGATGGCTACACCTTC.

This clonotype was counted many times. This chain joins TRBV6-2 or TRBV6-3 and TRBJ1-5, with 10 bases aligning to TRBD1. The CDR3 spans 20 residues. CDR1 and CDR2 from the germline V gene are MNHEY and SVGEGT. The ends lost 7 bases at V and 2 bases at J; junction bases unmatched: 20. Here the CDR3 DNA reads TGTGCCAGCATCGAGGGGGGACAGGGGTTCGGTATTGTTGGCAATCAGCCCCAGCATTTT. Translated, it gives CASIEGGQGFGIVGNQPQHF.

This chain links TRBV7-3 with TRBJ2-3; the D gene is possibly TRBD2 (7 bases). CDR3 size: 16 residues. Germline V CDR1 and CDR2: SGHTA, FQGTGA. The V end was cut by 2 bases, the J end by 4 bases, with 16 bases between. The CDR3 sequence is CASSLLGGGPPDTQYF. The CDR3 DNA is TGTGCCAGCAGCTTATTAGGGGGAGGGCCTCCAGATACGCAGTATTTT.

The V and J genes are TRBV28 and TRBJ1-5; possibly TRBD1 for D (6 bases). This CDR3 has 13 residues. V dropped 8 bases and J dropped 5 bases, with 13 bases sitting between them. Looked up from germline, CDR1 is MDHEN and CDR2 is SYDVKM. This chain's CDR3 is CASLRGADQPQHF. For the CDR3, the DNA is TGTGCCAGCCTAAGGGGGGCCGATCAGCCCCAGCATTTT.

This clonotype was recorded many times. V usage is TRBV7-2 and J usage is TRBJ2-1; TRBD2 agrees at 12 bases. V shed 5 bases and J 10 bases; nucleotides not matched to a gene: 24. The CDR3 covers 20 residues. Per the germline V gene, CDR1 is SGHTA and CDR2 is FQGNSA. This CDR3 is CASSSRAGLAGSPEAREQFF. The CDR3 DNA reads as TGTGCCAGCAGCAGCCGGGCAGGACTAGCGGGATCCCCCGAAGCCCGCGAGCAGTTCTTC.

The chain is built from TRBV9 and TRBJ1-5; D is unclear. The CDR3 has 13 amino acids. The V end was cut by 0 bases, the J end by 7 bases, with 8 bases between. Germline-derived CDR1 and CDR2 are SGDLS and YYNGEE. CDR3 DNA sequence: TGTGCCAGCAGCGTAGGGTCAGGACAGCCCCAGCATTTT. Protein product: CASSVGSGQPQHF.